Listed here are 18 T cell receptor beta chains from one sample, sequenced in a study of cytomegalovirus exposure and HLA in healthy donors. Clones were sequenced by immunoSEQ multiplex PCR, and TCRdb holds only the in-frame ones, with some missing. The data hold around 56,000 clones, with roughly 89% observed a single time. The sequenced sample consisted of PBMCs. The receptors were sampled from a woman under 30 in good health and CMV-seronegative.

This chain uses TRBV10-3 with TRBJ1-1; 8 bases fit TRBD1. The germline V gene has CDR1 ENHRY and CDR2 SYGVKD. CDR3 size: 11 residues. With 6 bases clipped from V and 7 bases from J, the junction kept 1 base outside the gene matches. CDR3 amino acids: CAIRDRVEAFF. The CDR3 region has the DNA TGTGCCATCAGGGACAGGGTTGAAGCTTTCTTT.

The chain employs TRBV7-8 and TRBJ1-3; D is possibly TRBD1 (6 bases). The germline V and J ends were trimmed by 6 bases and 1 base, with 16 bases remaining between them. Germline CDR1 SGHVS, CDR2 FQNEAQ. This CDR3 is built from 16 residues. In DNA, the CDR3 is TGTGCCAGCAGAGAAGGCAGGGGTGGGTCTGGAAACACCATATATTTT. Encoded protein: CASREGRGGSGNTIYF.

The chain links TRBV10-3 to TRBJ1-6; D possibly corresponds to TRBD1 (5 bases). The CDR3 runs 14 residues. CDR1 and CDR2 (germline): ENHRY, SYGVKD. Trimming shortened V by 6 bases and J by 8 bases, and 14 bases separated the two germline ends. The CDR3 reads CAIRRDFRDSPLHF. CDR3 sequence (DNA): TGTGCCATCAGGCGGGACTTTAGGGATTCACCCCTCCACTTT.

The chain combines TRBV6-6 with TRBJ2-7; 9 bases are a match to TRBD2. Germline loops: CDR1 MNHNY, CDR2 SVGAGI (reference sequence). CDR3 length: 15 residues. With 9 bases clipped from V and 0 bases from J, the junction kept 9 bases outside the gene matches. CDR3 protein: CASLSGREASYEQYF. The DNA of the CDR3 is TGTGCCAGTCTTAGCGGGAGAGAGGCCTCCTACGAGCAGTACTTC.

This clone was counted once. One end of the junction fails to match germline, which may point to a read error. V is TRBV7-8 and J is TRBJ2-1, with 11 bases aligning to TRBD2. The CDR3 totals 15 residues. In germline, CDR1 is SGHVS, CDR2 FQNEAQ. For the CDR3, the DNA is TGTGCCAGCAGGTTAGCGGGAGGGCTTTACAATGAGCAGTTCTTC. This encodes CASRLAGGLYNEQFF.

This clone was observed a single time. This rearrangement joins TRBV2 to TRBJ1-1, with D perhaps matching TRBD1 (5 bases). Trimming removed 0 bases at V and 9 bases at J, with 23 bases between. The length of the CDR3 is 17 residues. Germline V gene sequence: CDR1 SNHLY, CDR2 FYNNEI. CDR3 loop: CASSEALSWQVRGKAFF. The DNA of the CDR3 is TGTGCCAGCAGTGAAGCTCTTTCGTGGCAGGTCCGGGGGAAAGCTTTCTTT.

The chain is built from TRBV9 and TRBJ2-5; 9 bases match TRBD1. Germline V CDR1 and CDR2: SGDLS, YYNGEE. This CDR3 region has 15 residues. Trimming cost V 3 bases and J 5 bases; bases outside gene matches: 8. The CDR3 bases are TGTGCCAGCAGCGCGACTTGGGACAGGGCGGAGACCCAGTACTTC. It specifies CASSATWDRAETQYF.

This chain joins TRBV18 and TRBJ2-3, with 8 nucleotides matching TRBD2. V dropped 3 bases and J dropped 5; count of bases not matched to a gene: 7. Germline-derived CDR1 and CDR2 are KGHSH and LQKENI. CDR3 length: 15 amino acids. CDR3 coding DNA: TGTGCCAGCTCACCGACGGGGGGGCTTATAGATACGCAGTATTTT. It specifies CASSPTGGLIDTQYF. Full variable domain (remainder filled in from reference TRBV18 and TRBJ2-3): NAGVMQNPRHLVRRRGQEARLRCSPMKGHSHVYWYRQLPEEGLKFMVYLQKENIIDESGMPKERFSAEFPKEGPSILRIQQVVRGDSAAYFCASSPTGGLIDTQYFGPGTRLTVL.

The chain is built from TRBV5-6 and TRBJ2-7; possible D gene TRBD1, 5 bases. This CDR3 has 16 residues. Trimming removed 1 base at V and 6 bases at J, with 20 bases between. Germline CDR1 is SGHDT and CDR2 is YYEEEE. The CDR3 loop is CASSLTPDRIGGEQYF. The DNA for the CDR3 is TGTGCCAGCAGCTTGACGCCCGACAGAATCGGCGGCGAGCAGTACTTC.

The chain carries TRBV10-3 and TRBJ2-7, with 7 bases aligning to TRBD2. The V segment lost 3 bases and the J segment 2 bases; nucleotides outside the gene matches: 10. The CDR3 consists of 16 residues. Looked up from germline, CDR1 is ENHRY and CDR2 is SYGVKD. The CDR3: CAISEISQRGTYEQYF. The DNA for the CDR3 is TGTGCCATCAGTGAAATTAGCCAGCGGGGTACCTACGAGCAGTACTTC.

This clone was detected once. This chain joins TRBV19 and TRBJ2-7; the D is unclear. V was clipped by 0 bases and J by 5 bases, with 8 bases between them. CDR3 length: 13 residues. CDR1 LNHDA and CDR2 SQIVND come from the germline V gene (reference sequence). CDR3 in amino acids: CASSIEGTDEQYF. In nucleotides, the CDR3 is TGTGCCAGTAGTATAGAAGGAACAGACGAGCAGTACTTC.

The genes are TRBV30 and TRBJ2-1; 9 nucleotides line up with TRBD1. V lost 0 bases, J lost 4 bases, and 10 bases stayed unmatched. From germline, CDR1 is GTSNPN and CDR2 SVGIG (reference sequence). This CDR3 region has 17 residues. This CDR3 is CAWSVPPHGTGYNEQFF. The CDR3 DNA reads as TGTGCCTGGAGTGTACCCCCCCACGGGACAGGGTACAATGAGCAGTTCTTC.

This clone showed up just once. The chain couples TRBV18 to TRBJ1-3; D remains unclear. The CDR3 consists of 15 residues. Between the trimmed V and J ends, which lost 3 bases and 2 bases, there was a span of 11 bases. Germline CDR1 and CDR2: KGHSH and LQKENI. The CDR3 DNA reads as TGTGCCAGCTCACCCTCCCTGGAGGCTGGAAACACCATATATTTT. This encodes CASSPSLEAGNTIYF.

The J gene is TRBJ1-1, the V gene TRBV4-1; D might be TRBD1 (5 bases). The CDR3 is made up of 15 amino acids. CDR1 MGHRA and CDR2 YSYEKL come from the germline V gene. V lost 4 bases, J lost 0 bases, and 12 bases lay in between. CDR3 amino acids: CASSLTGLMNTEAFF. The CDR3 nucleotides are TGCGCCAGCAGCCTGACGGGACTTATGAACACTGAAGCTTTCTTT.

This clone was counted only a few times. The chain employs TRBV4-3 and TRBJ2-7; D is undetermined. The germline CDR1 and CDR2 sequences are LGHNA and YSLEER. Trimming cost V 0 bases and J 3 bases, with 9 bases left between them. The CDR3 totals 14 residues. CDR3: CASSQDWLNYEQYF. The CDR3 bases are TGCGCCAGCAGCCAAGATTGGCTGAACTACGAGCAGTACTTC.

This clone was counted between two and nine times. The genes are TRBV9 and TRBJ1-4; D might be TRBD1 (5 bases). The V and J ends lost 4 bases and 3 bases respectively, with 13 bases between them. Germline CDR1 SGDLS, CDR2 YYNGEE. The CDR3 is made up of 15 amino acids. The CDR3 DNA sequence: TGTGCCAGCAGCCTCTACGGGGGGGCTAATGAAAAACTGTTTTTT. This codes for CASSLYGGANEKLFF.

This rearrangement joins TRBV6-1 to TRBJ2-5; 7 nucleotides agree with TRBD1. In germline, CDR1 is MNHNS, CDR2 SASEGT. With V trimmed by 3 bases and J by 9 bases, 7 bases remained unmatched. The CDR3 totals 13 residues. The CDR3, as DNA: TGTGCCAGCAGTGACTACGACAGGGCCGCCCAGTACTTC. Translated: CASSDYDRAAQYF.

V and J are TRBV5-1 and TRBJ2-7, with 7 nucleotides matching TRBD1. V lost 4 bases, J lost 3 bases, and 4 bases stayed unmatched. CDR3 length: 13 amino acids. Looked up from germline, CDR1 is SGHRS and CDR2 is YFSETQ. The CDR3 sequence: CASSRGDSYEQYF. Here the CDR3 DNA reads TGCGCCAGCAGCCGAGGGGACAGCTACGAGCAGTACTTC.